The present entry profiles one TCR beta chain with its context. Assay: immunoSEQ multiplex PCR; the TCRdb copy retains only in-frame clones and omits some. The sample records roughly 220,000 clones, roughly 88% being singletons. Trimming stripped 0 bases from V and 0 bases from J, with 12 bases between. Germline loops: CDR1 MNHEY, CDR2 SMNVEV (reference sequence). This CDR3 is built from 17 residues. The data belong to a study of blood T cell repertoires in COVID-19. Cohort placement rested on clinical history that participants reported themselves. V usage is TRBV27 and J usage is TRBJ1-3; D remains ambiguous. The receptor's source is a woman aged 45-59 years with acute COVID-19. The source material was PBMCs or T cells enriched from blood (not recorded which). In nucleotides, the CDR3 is TGTGCCAGCAGTTTATCGCCGGGGATTCACTCTGGAAACACCATATATTTT. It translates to CASSLSPGIHSGNTIYF.